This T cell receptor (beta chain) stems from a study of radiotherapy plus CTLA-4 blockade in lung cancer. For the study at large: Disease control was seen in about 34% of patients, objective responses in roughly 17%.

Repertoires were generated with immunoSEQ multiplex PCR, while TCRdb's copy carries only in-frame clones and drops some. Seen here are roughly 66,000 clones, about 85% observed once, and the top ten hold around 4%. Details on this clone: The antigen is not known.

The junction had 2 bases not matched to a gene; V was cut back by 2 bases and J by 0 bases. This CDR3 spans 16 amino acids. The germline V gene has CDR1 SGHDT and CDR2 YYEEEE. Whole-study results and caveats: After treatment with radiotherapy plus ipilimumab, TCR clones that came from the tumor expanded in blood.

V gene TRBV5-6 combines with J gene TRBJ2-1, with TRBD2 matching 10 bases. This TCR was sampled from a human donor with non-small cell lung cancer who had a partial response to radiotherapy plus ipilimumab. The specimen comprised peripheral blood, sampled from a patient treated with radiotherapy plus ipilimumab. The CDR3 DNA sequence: TGTGCCAGCAGCTTACTAGCGGGGAGCTCCTACAATGAGCAGTTCTTC. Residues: CASSLLAGSSYNEQFF.